This T cell receptor beta chain is from a study of lymphopenia after photon versus proton radiotherapy. Notes on the study in general: Larger post-nadir TCR diversity loss correlated inversely with survival in deceased patients. Post-nadir diversity loss with photons came from oligoclonal expansion, particularly CD8+ Temra cells. Under photons, naive T cells and diversity fell while effector/memory populations rose.

Trimming at V came to 1 base and at J to 5 bases, leaving 5 bases not matched to a gene. CDR1 is SGHRS, CDR2 YFSETQ, per germline. The CDR3 is 14 amino acids. Notes on this clone: The antigen is undetermined.

Clones were read by immunoSEQ multiplex PCR, and TCRdb kept only the in-frame ones, dropping some. The sample lists around 53,000 clones, over 70% seen once, with less than 35% in the top ten. The specimen comprised peripheral blood, sampled from a patient treated with photon-based radiotherapy. This sequence originates from a man aged 50-59 years with gastric cancer. The genes are TRBV5-1 and TRBJ2-5; 7 bases match TRBD1. CDR3 DNA sequence: TGCGCCAGCAGCTTGTTGGCAGGGGGTGAGACCCAGTACTTC. Its protein product is CASSLLAGGETQYF.